This TCR beta chain emerged from a study of T-cell memory formation after mild COVID-19. Background on the study: Largely, TCR clusters stayed within a single donor.

Between the trimmed V and J ends, which lost 2 bases and 6 bases, there was a span of 5 bases. Germline lookup yields CDR1 DFQATT and CDR2 SNEGSKA (reference sequence). The CDR3 totals 12 residues. Regarding this clonotype: The antigen remains undetermined.

Findings of the study overall: Balance between CD4 and CD8 was seen in clones contracting day 15 to 85, and a CD4+ lean was seen in later expanders. CD4+ contracting clones were mainly CM and EM; CD8+ ones, EMRA.

From the 5' RACE reads, TCRdb called clonotypes with MiXCR, one entry per CDR3 protein. This sample carries around 430,000 distinct CDR3 sequences, approximately 15% of them seen once, and the ten largest clones take 20% to 25%. Input material: PBMCs or a T cell subset sorted from them (not recorded which). The genes are TRBV20-1 and TRBJ1-6; no clear D gene. This receptor was obtained from a man in his late teens or twenties who had mild COVID-19 (a few samples of this study predate the infection). Cell type and time point are not known. CDR3 coding DNA: TGCAGTGCTAGAAAGCCTAATTCACCCCTCCACTTT. Translating gives CSARKPNSPLHF.